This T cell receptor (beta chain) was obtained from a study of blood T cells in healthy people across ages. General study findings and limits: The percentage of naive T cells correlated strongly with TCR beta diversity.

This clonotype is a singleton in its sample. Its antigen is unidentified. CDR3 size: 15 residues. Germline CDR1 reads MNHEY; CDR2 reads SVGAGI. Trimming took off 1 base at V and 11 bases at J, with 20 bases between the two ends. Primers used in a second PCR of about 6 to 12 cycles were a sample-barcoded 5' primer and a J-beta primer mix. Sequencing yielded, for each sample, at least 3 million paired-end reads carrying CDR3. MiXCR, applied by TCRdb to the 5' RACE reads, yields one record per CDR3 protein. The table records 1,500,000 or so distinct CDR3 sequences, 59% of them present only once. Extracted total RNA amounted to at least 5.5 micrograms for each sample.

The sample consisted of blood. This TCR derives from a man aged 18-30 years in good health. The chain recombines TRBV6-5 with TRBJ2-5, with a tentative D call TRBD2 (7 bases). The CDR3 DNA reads TGTGCCAGCAGTTACTTGGGGGGGCCGACGAATGAGCAGTACTTC. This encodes CASSYLGGPTNEQYF.